This T cell receptor (beta chain) was documented in a study of cytomegalovirus exposure and HLA in healthy donors. CDR1 SGHAT and CDR2 FQNNGV come from the germline V gene. Trimming cost V 4 bases and J 0 bases; bases outside gene matches: 6. CDR3 size: 16 residues. Vbeta (60) and Jbeta (13) primers were used in the PCR. The table came from immunoSEQ multiplex PCR; TCRdb's copy has only in-frame clones and leaves some out. The sample records around 200,000 clones, 70% to 90% being singletons. The study, taken as a whole, reports: Reports described diagnosis of cytomegalovirus status by the classifier as highly specific and sensitive.

Details on this clone: The antigen remains undetermined.

Sample: PBMCs. This TCR was sampled from a woman aged 50 to 60 in good health and CMV-seronegative. V usage is TRBV11-2 and J usage is TRBJ2-1; 7 bases fit TRBD2. The CDR3 here is CASSSVAGYSYNEQFF. Written as DNA, the CDR3 is TGTGCCAGCAGCTCCGTAGCGGGTTACTCCTACAATGAGCAGTTCTTC. Based on the CDR3 plus reference TRBV11-2 and TRBJ2-1, the full variable domain is EAGVAQSPRYKIIEKRQSVAFWCNPISGHATLYWYQQILGQGPKLLIQFQNNGVVDDSQLPKDRFSAERLKGVDSTLKIQPAKLEDSAVYLCASSSVAGYSYNEQFFGPGTRLTVL.